The following is a T cell receptor (beta chain) sequence with its context. The J segment lost 4 bases and the V segment lost 3 bases, leaving 4 bases of the junction unmatched. The CDR3 length is 15 residues. The germline V gene has CDR1 LGHDT and CDR2 YNNKEL (reference sequence). The data were taken from a study of blood T cell repertoires in COVID-19. Study processing details: For nucleated cells, counts were estimated from reference gene primer amplification. The data were produced by immunoSEQ multiplex PCR, yet TCRdb's version contains in-frame clones alone and is incomplete. V and J calls and clone size are given by that table; D and trimming were obtained from the DNA. The sample shows roughly 200,000 clones, around four fifths of them seen only once.

Sample: peripheral blood. This receptor was taken from a man aged 35-49 years with active or convalescent COVID-19. The chain uses TRBV3-1 (or the pseudogene TRBV3-2) and TRBJ1-3; TRBD1 matches at 9 bases. DNA for the CDR3: TGTGCCAGCAGCCAGGGGGACAGGGCCGGAAACACCATATATTTT. It specifies CASSQGDRAGNTIYF.